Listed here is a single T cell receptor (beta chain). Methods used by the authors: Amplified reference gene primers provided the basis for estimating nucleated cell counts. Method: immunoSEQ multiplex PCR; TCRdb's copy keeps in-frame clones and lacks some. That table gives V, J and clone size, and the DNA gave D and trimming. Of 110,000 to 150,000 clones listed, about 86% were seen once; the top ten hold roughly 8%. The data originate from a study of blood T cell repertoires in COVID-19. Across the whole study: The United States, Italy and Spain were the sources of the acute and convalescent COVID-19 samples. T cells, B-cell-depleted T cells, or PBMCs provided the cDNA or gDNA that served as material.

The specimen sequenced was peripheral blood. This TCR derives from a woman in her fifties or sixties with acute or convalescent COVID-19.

The CDR3 bases are TGCGCCAGCAGTACCGGGACTAGTCAAGAGACCCAGTACTTC. It yields the protein CASSTGTSQETQYF. The chain has TRBV10-1 and TRBJ2-5; 8 nucleotides align to TRBD2. The CDR3 runs to 14 residues. The V gene's germline CDR1 is WNHNN and CDR2 SYGVQD (reference sequence). V trimming: 5 bases; J trimming: 2 bases; junction bases outside the gene matches: 4.